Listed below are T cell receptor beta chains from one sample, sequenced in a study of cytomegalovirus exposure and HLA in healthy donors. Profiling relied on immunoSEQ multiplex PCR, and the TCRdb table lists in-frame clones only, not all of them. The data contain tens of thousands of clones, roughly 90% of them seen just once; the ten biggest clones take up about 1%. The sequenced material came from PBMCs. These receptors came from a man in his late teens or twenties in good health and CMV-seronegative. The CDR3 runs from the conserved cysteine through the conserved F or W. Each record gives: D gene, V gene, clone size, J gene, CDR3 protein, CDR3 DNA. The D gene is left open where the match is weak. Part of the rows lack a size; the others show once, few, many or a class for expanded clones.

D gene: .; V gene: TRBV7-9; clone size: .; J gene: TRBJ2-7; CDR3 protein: CASSLSWTLHEQYF; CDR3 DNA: TGTGCCAGCAGCTTATCTTGGACTTTGCACGAGCAGTACTTC
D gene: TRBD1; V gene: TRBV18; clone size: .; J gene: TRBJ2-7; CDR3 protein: CASSPPGQGAFEQYF; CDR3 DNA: TGTGCCAGCTCACCACCTGGACAGGGGGCTTTCGAGCAGTACTTC
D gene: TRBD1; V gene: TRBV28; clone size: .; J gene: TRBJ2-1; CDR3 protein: CASSMPGQGKGLTDEQFF; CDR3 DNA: TGTGCCAGCAGTATGCCGGGACAGGGTAAGGGACTCACCGATGAGCAGTTCTTC
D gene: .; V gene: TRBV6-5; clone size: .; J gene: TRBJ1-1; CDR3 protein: CASSPRGGLVGNAFF; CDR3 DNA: TGTGCCAGCAGTCCTCGGGGGGGACTGGTGGGGAATGCTTTCTTT
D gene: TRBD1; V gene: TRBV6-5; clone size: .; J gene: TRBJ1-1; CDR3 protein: CASSYNRGLETEAFF; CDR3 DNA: TGTGCCAGCAGTTATAACAGGGGGCTAGAGACTGAAGCTTTCTTT
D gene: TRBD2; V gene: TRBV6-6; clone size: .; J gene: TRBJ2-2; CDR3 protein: CASRRLAGDDGELFF; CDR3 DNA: TGTGCCAGCAGAAGACTAGCGGGAGATGATGGGGAGCTGTTTTTT
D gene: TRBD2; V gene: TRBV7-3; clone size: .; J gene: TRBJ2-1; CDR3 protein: CASSPGTSNEQFF; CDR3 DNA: TGTGCCAGCAGCCCCGGGACTAGCAATGAGCAGTTCTTC
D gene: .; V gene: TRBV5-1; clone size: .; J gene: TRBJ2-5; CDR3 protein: CASSLMEGGYQETQYF; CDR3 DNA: TGCGCCAGCAGCTTAATGGAGGGGGGGTACCAAGAGACCCAGTACTTC
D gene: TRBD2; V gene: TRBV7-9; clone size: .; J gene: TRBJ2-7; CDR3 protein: CASSRTGLASLEQYF; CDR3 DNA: TGTGCCAGCAGCCGTACGGGACTAGCTTCCCTCGAGCAGTACTTC
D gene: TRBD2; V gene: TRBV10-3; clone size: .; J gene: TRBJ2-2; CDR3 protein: CAISPASGRAGGELFF; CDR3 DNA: TGTGCCATCAGCCCCGCTAGCGGGAGGGCCGGCGGGGAGCTGTTTTTT
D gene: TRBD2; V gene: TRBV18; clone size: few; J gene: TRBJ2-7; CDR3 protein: CASPGLAAYEQYF; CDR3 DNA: TGTGCCAGCCCTGGACTAGCGGCCTACGAGCAGTACTTC
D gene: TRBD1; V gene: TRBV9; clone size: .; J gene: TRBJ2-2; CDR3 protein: CASSPGQGLNGELFF; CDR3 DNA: TGTGCCAGCAGCCCCGGACAGGGCTTAAACGGGGAGCTGTTTTTT
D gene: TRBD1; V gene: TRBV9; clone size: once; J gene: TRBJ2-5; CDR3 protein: CASSIGTGVETQYF; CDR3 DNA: TGTGCCAGCAGTATAGGGACAGGGGTAGAGACCCAGTACTTC
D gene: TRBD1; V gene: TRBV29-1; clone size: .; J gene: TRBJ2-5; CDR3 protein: CSVGRQGPGETQYF; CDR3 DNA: TGCAGCGTGGGCCGACAGGGTCCCGGAGAGACCCAGTACTTC
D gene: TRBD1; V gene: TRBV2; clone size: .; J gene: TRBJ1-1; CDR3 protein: CASRGQGETEAFF; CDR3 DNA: TGTGCCAGCAGGGGACAGGGGGAAACTGAAGCTTTCTTT
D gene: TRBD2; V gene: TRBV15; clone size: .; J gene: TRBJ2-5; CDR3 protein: CATSKGLASETQYF; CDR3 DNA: TGTGCCACCAGCAAAGGACTAGCGAGCGAGACCCAGTACTTC